This TCR beta chain is drawn from a study of OX40 agonist ivuxolimab in advanced cancers. Study overall: Six ivuxolimab dose levels, 0.01 to 10 mg/kg, were given intravenously every 2 weeks. Partial responses, seen in three patients, involved one hepatocellular carcinoma and two cutaneous melanomas.

The V gene lost 0 bases and the J gene lost 0 bases, with 9 bases spanning the gap. Germline V CDR1 and CDR2: MGHRA, YSYEKL. This CDR3 has 15 amino acids. This table comes from immunoSEQ multiplex PCR, and its TCRdb copy is limited to in-frame clones, with some not included. The data show 90,000 to 95,000 clones, more than 70% seen once. The chain uses TRBV4-1 and TRBJ2-7; D unclear. This sequence was found in an adult with an advanced solid tumor such as melanoma, head and neck, liver or kidney cancer. The sequences come from CD4+ or CD8+ T cells sorted from blood, collected in a trial of the OX40 agonist ivuxolimab. The CDR3 spells CASSQEPGYSYEQYV. The CDR3 DNA reads TGCGCCAGCAGCCAAGAACCCGGGTACTCCTACGAGCAGTACGTC.